The clone carrying this T cell receptor beta chain was observed a few times. What it recognizes is unknown. This specimen comes from a study of T-cell reconstitution after alpha-beta-depleted transplantation in children. Study outcomes and limitations: It was reported that alpha-beta T cells came from several hundred expanded graft clones (about two months after transplant).

The TCRbeta library incorporated unique molecular identifiers. TCRdb re-called the PCR reads through MiXCR, storing one row per CDR3 protein. The sample contains approximately 300,000 distinct CDR3 sequences, under 14% of which appear only once. The length of the CDR3 is 15 residues. The V gene lost 5 bases and the J gene lost 5 bases, with 16 bases spanning the gap. CDR1 MDHEN and CDR2 SYDVKM come from the germline V gene. The sequenced sample was peripheral blood, obtained 180 days after TCRalphabeta/CD19-depleted stem cell transplant. The receptor comes from a male patient aged 2-10 years who had a stem cell transplant for chronic granulomatous disease, so the T cells may come from the graft donor. This rearrangement joins TRBV28 to TRBJ2-1, with D possibly being TRBD1 or TRBD2 (6 bases each). This CDR3 reads CASSPTLRGHNEQFF. CDR3 sequence (DNA): TGTGCCAGCAGTCCGACTCTCCGGGGGCACAATGAGCAGTTCTTC. The whole variable domain, remainder taken from reference TRBV28 and TRBJ2-1, is DVKVTQSSRYLVKRTGEKVFLECVQDMDHENMFWYRQDPGLGLRLIYFSYDVKMKEKGDIPEGYSVSREKKERFSLILESASTNQTSMYLCASSPTLRGHNEQFFGPGTRLTVL.